One and the same sample provided the 9 T cell receptor beta chains below, sequenced in a study of cytomegalovirus exposure and HLA in healthy donors. Primers included in the PCR were 60 Vbeta and 13 Jbeta primers. Profiled with immunoSEQ multiplex PCR; TCRdb holds only in-frame clones, not every one. The sample yields 95,000 to 150,000 clones, 75% to 90% seen once. Sequencing was done on a sample of PBMCs. All receptors come from a man younger than 30 in good health and CMV-seropositive.

This rearrangement joins TRBV5-8 to TRBJ2-1, with 9 positions matching TRBD2. The CDR3 length is 15 residues. Germline CDR1 is SGHTS and CDR2 is YDEGEE. The V segment lost 3 bases and the J segment 6 bases; nucleotides outside the gene matches: 7. The CDR3 loop is CASSSGTSSRNEQFF. Here the CDR3 DNA reads TGTGCCAGCAGCTCCGGGACTAGCAGCCGCAATGAGCAGTTCTTC.

The chain is built from TRBV5-4 and TRBJ2-5; TRBD2 matches 7 bases. Germline V gene lookup returns CDR1 SGHNT and CDR2 YYREEE (reference sequence). The CDR3 spans 14 residues. The V segment lost 0 bases and the J segment 5 bases; nucleotides outside the gene matches: 4. This CDR3 is CASSLGGGRETQYF. DNA of the CDR3: TGTGCCAGCAGCTTGGGCGGGGGTCGTGAGACCCAGTACTTC.

The CDR3 loop is CASSLGDSFLGSLHF. Written as DNA, the CDR3 is TGTGCCAGCAGCTTAGGGGACAGCTTCCTTGGTAGCCTCCACTTT. This chain joins TRBV7-2 and TRBJ1-6, with TRBD1 identical over 7 bases. This CDR3 contains 15 residues. With 1 base clipped from V and 15 bases from J, the junction kept 12 bases outside the gene matches. CDR1 SGHTA and CDR2 FQGNSA come from the germline V gene.

The chain couples TRBV29-1 to TRBJ1-1, with D perhaps matching TRBD1 (5 bases). The CDR3 covers 14 residues. Germline CDR1 SQVTM, CDR2 ANQGSEA. Trimming took off 1 base at V and 0 bases at J, with 9 bases between the two ends. CDR3: CSVEGRQMNTEAFF. CDR3 bases: TGCAGCGTTGAAGGTCGACAGATGAACACTGAAGCTTTCTTT.

This chain joins TRBV28 and TRBJ1-5; 7 bases map to TRBD1. The V gene end was trimmed by 5 bases and the J gene end by 6 bases; junction bases not matched to a gene: 4. This CDR3 has 13 residues. Germline V gene lookup returns CDR1 MDHEN and CDR2 SYDVKM. The CDR3 sequence is CASSRQGGQPQHF. For the CDR3, the DNA is TGTGCCAGCAGTAGACAGGGAGGTCAGCCCCAGCATTTT.

DNA for the CDR3: TGTGCTAGTGCAGGACAAAACACCGGGGAGCTGTTTTTT. Encoded protein: CASAGQNTGELFF. The rearrangement joins TRBV12-5 to TRBJ2-2, with D possibly TRBD1 on 5 matching bases. Germline V lookup: CDR1 LGHNT, CDR2 FRNRAP. V shed 7 bases and J shed 2 bases, with 8 bases lying between them. There are 13 residues in the CDR3.

The count of this clone is one. CDR3 loop: CASSQRGGGPRTGELFF. In nucleotides, the CDR3 is TGTGCCAGCAGCCAACGTGGGGGGGGGCCGAGGACCGGGGAGCTGTTTTTT. The chain links TRBV5-6 to TRBJ2-2; TRBD2 is a possible D gene (7 bases). Per germline, CDR1 SGHDT and CDR2 YYEEEE. V gave up 4 bases and J gave up 5 bases, with 21 bases separating them. This CDR3 region has 17 residues.

The rearrangement joins TRBV29-1 to TRBJ2-1, with a tentative D call TRBD2 (6 bases). Deletions cut 1 base from V and 5 bases from J, with 9 bases between. The germline V gene encodes CDR1 SQVTM and CDR2 ANQGSEA. The CDR3 length is 13 residues. CDR3 DNA: TGCAGCGTTGAAGGCCTAGCGAACAATGAGCAGTTCTTC. This gives the protein CSVEGLANNEQFF.

The chain carries TRBV30 and TRBJ1-2; unclear D gene. V gave up 4 bases and J gave up 2 bases, with 14 bases separating them. Germline V gene data show CDR1 as GTSNPN and CDR2 as SVGIG (reference sequence). The CDR3 sequence is 14 residues long. The CDR3 DNA reads as TGTGCCTGGAACCCCACGGGTCGAAACTATGGCTACACCTTC. It codes for CAWNPTGRNYGYTF.